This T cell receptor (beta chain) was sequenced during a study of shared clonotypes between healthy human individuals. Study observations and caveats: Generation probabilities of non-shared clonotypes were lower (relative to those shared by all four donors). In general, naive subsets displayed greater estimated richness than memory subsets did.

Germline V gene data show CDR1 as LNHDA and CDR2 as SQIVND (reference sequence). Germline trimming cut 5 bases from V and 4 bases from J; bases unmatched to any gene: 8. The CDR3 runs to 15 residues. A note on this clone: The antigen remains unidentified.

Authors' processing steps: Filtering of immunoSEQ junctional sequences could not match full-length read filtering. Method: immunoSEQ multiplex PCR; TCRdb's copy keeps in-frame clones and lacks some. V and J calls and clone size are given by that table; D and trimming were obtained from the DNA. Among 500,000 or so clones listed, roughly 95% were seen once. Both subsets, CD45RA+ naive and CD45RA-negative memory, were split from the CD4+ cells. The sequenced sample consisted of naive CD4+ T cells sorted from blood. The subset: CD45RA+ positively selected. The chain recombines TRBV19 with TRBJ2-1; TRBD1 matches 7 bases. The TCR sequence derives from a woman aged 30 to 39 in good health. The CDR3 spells CASSPQRDSYNEQFF. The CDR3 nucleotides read TGTGCCAGTAGTCCCCAGAGGGACAGTTACAATGAGCAGTTCTTC. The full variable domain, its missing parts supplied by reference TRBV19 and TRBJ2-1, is DGGITQSPKYLFRKEGQNVTLSCEQNLNHDAMYWYRQDPGQGLRLIYYSQIVNDFQKGDIAEGYSVSREKKESFPLTVTSAQKNPTAFYLCASSPQRDSYNEQFFGPGTRLTVL.